This record looks at one TCR beta chain sequence and its context. Its target is unknown. This specimen comes from a study of T cell responses to AZD1222 COVID-19 vaccine. As for the study in general: Second-dose groups at about 4 or about 12 weeks were pooled. Study observations and caveats: Spike as a whole was targeted by vaccine-associated CD4 TCRs, dominant at 160-218 and 743-854. Vaccination with two AZD1222 doses was followed by a rise in Spike-specific TCR breadth and depth. As reported, nearly half of all spike-specific TCRs target variant regions that are unmutated.

This CDR3 is 13 amino acids long. CDR1 is LNHDA and CDR2 is SQIVND in the germline V gene (reference sequence). The V segment lost 8 bases and the J segment 3 bases; nucleotides outside the gene matches: 5. The assay was immunoSEQ multiplex PCR, and TCRdb's table has in-frame clones only and misses some. The repertoire holds about 120,000 clones, with 80% to 90% as singletons. The rearrangement links TRBV19 to TRBJ2-7, with TRBD2 identical over 9 bases. This TCR was sampled from an adult in good health. The sample in question was peripheral blood, obtained on day 0 of AZD1222 vaccination. CDR3 in amino acids: CASALAGIYEQYF. The DNA of the CDR3 is TGTGCCAGTGCCCTAGCGGGAATCTACGAGCAGTACTTC.